The clone carrying this TCR beta chain was counted only a few times. The sample comes from a study of blood T cell repertoires in COVID-19. The overall study: Researchers got acute and convalescent COVID-19 samples from the United States, Italy and Spain.

In the source study's methods: The authors estimated nucleated cell counts from reference gene primer amplification. TCRdb's table, derived via immunoSEQ multiplex PCR, lists solely in-frame clones and lacks some. That table furnishes V, J and clone size, whereas the DNA furnished D and trimming. Of 200,000 or so clones listed, 70% to 90% are singletons. Seattle patients were enrolled during active infection and followed longitudinally. Source material: peripheral blood. The origin of this receptor is a man in his forties or fifties with COVID-19, enrolled during active disease.

CDR3 in amino acids: CASSPDVLAGVYEQYF. DNA of the CDR3: TGTGCCAGCAGTCCCGATGTACTAGCGGGTGTCTACGAGCAGTACTTC. The gene calls are TRBV27 and TRBJ2-7; 9 positions match TRBD2. CDR3 size: 16 residues. Germline CDR1 MNHEY, CDR2 SMNVEV (reference sequence). Trimming removed 5 bases from V and 3 bases from J; junction bases left unmatched: 11.